There are a few counts of the clone carrying this T cell receptor (beta chain). Its cognate antigen is unknown. Total RNA, at least 5 micrograms per sample, was extracted from PBMCs. The data were taken from a study of blood T cells in healthy people across ages. A second PCR, run for about 7 to 11 cycles, used a sample-barcoded 5' primer plus a J-beta primer mix. TCRdb recomputed calls from the 5' RACE reads with MiXCR, one row per CDR3 protein. The table includes approximately 670,000 distinct CDR3 sequences, roughly 43% detected once. Study-level findings and limits: The long-lived group displayed more naive CD4+ cells, plus higher diversity, than the aged donors did.

The CDR3 is 13 amino acids. Trimming stripped 2 bases from V and 7 bases from J, with 10 bases between. Germline V CDR1 and CDR2: SGHRS, YFSETQ. The clonotype originates from a man aged 80 or over in good health. This sequence joins TRBV5-1 and TRBJ1-5, with D uncertain. Sequencing used blood. Written as DNA, the CDR3 is TGCGCCAGCAGCTTCTCCCTCGGACAGCCCCAGCATTTT. As protein: CASSFSLGQPQHF.